These 25 T cell receptor beta chains originate from one sample sequenced in a study of T cells after yellow fever vaccination. One entry per CDR3 protein results from TCRdb running MiXCR on the 5' RACE reads. The data hold 75,000 to 100,000 distinct CDR3 sequences, with 8% to 10% observed a single time. The input for sequencing was CD8+ T cells not binding an NS4B(214-222) dextramer, sorted from PBMCs, taken less than 16 days after the first yellow fever vaccination. These receptors originate from a man aged 18 to 29 who received the YFV17D yellow fever vaccine.

The rearrangement uses TRBV7-6 and TRBJ2-1; D not resolved. The V end lost 5 bases, the J end lost 3 bases, and 5 bases lay between the germline ends. This CDR3 spans 12 amino acids. The V gene's germline CDR1 is SGHVS and CDR2 FNYEAQ. The CDR3 region is CASSNHYNEQFF. As DNA, the CDR3 is TGTGCCAGCAGCAACCACTACAATGAGCAGTTCTTC.

This clonotype has more than one count but fewer than ten. J is TRBJ2-7 and V is TRBV4-2; D gene unclear. CDR1 LGHNA and CDR2 YNFKEQ come from the germline V gene. The CDR3 is made up of 13 amino acids. The ends were cut back, 4 bases at V and 6 bases at J, with 13 bases in the middle. The CDR3 here is CASSRSSGAEQYV. CDR3 DNA: TGTGCCAGCAGCCGATCCAGTGGAGCCGAGCAGTACGTC.

This clonotype has more than one count but fewer than ten. The chain joins TRBV7-7 to TRBJ2-5; TRBD1 might be the D (5 bases). V lost 0 bases and J 2 bases, leaving 10 bases between the germline ends. Germline CDR1 reads SSHAT; CDR2 reads FNYEAQ (reference sequence). The CDR3 extends over 15 amino acids. CDR3 DNA sequence: TGTGCCAGCAGCTTAGCGCACAGGAGACAAGAGACCCAGTACTTC. It is translated as CASSLAHRRQETQYF.

The J gene is TRBJ2-5, the V gene TRBV25-1; 7 bases are a match to TRBD2. The CDR3 covers 13 residues. Germline values: CDR1 MGHDK, CDR2 SYGVNS. Trimming took 6 bases from V and 2 from J; bases not matched to a gene: 3. The DNA for the CDR3 is TGTGCCAGCAGGAGAGCGGGGCAAGAGACCCAGTACTTC. Translating gives CASRRAGQETQYF.

This clonotype was detected a few times. V gene TRBV3-1 combines with J gene TRBJ1-6; 7 bases fit TRBD1. Losses at the gene ends were 8 bases for V and 0 bases for J; bases not matched to a gene: 7. The CDR3 length is 16 residues. Germline CDR1 and CDR2: LGHDT and YNNKEL (reference sequence). The CDR3 reads CASRGTAHSYNSPLHF. The CDR3 DNA sequence: TGTGCCAGCCGGGGGACAGCTCACTCCTATAATTCACCCCTCCACTTT.

This clonotype occurred a few times. The J gene is TRBJ2-2, the V gene TRBV6-5; 7 bases agree with TRBD1. The CDR3 covers 14 residues. V trimming: 8 bases; J trimming: 6 bases; junction bases outside the gene matches: 9. CDR1 and CDR2 (germline): MNHEY, SVGAGI. The CDR3, as DNA: TGTGCCAGCGGGTACACCAGGGGGTCCGGGGAGCTGTTTTTT. Amino acid sequence: CASGYTRGSGELFF.

The gene calls are TRBV7-2 and TRBJ2-7; D unclear. The V and J ends lost 6 bases and 0 bases respectively, with 21 bases between them. The CDR3 spans 17 residues. CDR1 is SGHTA, CDR2 FQGNSA, per germline. CDR3 residues: CASSLHLTGLSSYEQYF. The CDR3 bases are TGTGCCAGCAGTCTCCATCTTACCGGGCTGAGCTCCTACGAGCAGTACTTC.

This clonotype was seen more than once but under ten times. This chain uses TRBV5-5 with TRBJ2-5, with 8 bases identical to TRBD2. CDR1 is SGHKS and CDR2 is YYEKEE in the germline V gene (reference sequence). V was clipped by 0 bases and J by 4 bases; unmatched bases: 5. The CDR3 has 15 residues. The CDR3: CASSLASGGGETQYF. The CDR3 region has the DNA TGTGCCAGCAGCTTGGCCTCCGGGGGGGGAGAGACCCAGTACTTC.

The chain links TRBV9 to TRBJ1-6; 10 bases map to TRBD1. There are 15 residues in the CDR3. CDR1 SGDLS and CDR2 YYNGEE come from the germline V gene. V trimming: 3 bases; J trimming: 9 bases; junction bases outside the gene matches: 6. The CDR3, as DNA: TGTGCCAGCAGCGAGGGGACAGGGGAAGTTTCACCCCTCCACTTT. This gives the protein CASSEGTGEVSPLHF.

CDR3 bases: TGTGCCAGCAGCGTAGCCAGCGGTCCTAGGGGGCCAGATACGCAGTATTTT. Translating gives CASSVASGPRGPDTQYF. The chain carries TRBV9 and TRBJ2-3, with 7 bases that match TRBD1. V lost 0 bases, J lost 4 bases, and 11 bases stayed unmatched. Germline V gives CDR1 SGDLS, CDR2 YYNGEE. The CDR3 is 17 amino acids.

As DNA, the CDR3 is TGCGCCAGCAGCCCTAAGTGGGGAGACCGTGGCTACACCTTC. It translates to CASSPKWGDRGYTF. The chain links TRBV5-1 to TRBJ1-2; D is uncertain. The CDR3 totals 14 residues. Trimming took 4 bases from V and 7 from J, leaving 17 bases between them. The germline gives CDR1 SGHRS, CDR2 YFSETQ.

The chain uses TRBV5-1 and TRBJ1-5; TRBD1 agrees at 12 bases. V was clipped by 4 bases and J by 7 bases; unmatched bases: 6. Germline V gives CDR1 SGHRS, CDR2 YFSETQ. The CDR3 is 15 residues long. The CDR3 sequence: CASSLGQGADQPQHF. Here the CDR3 DNA reads TGCGCCAGCAGCCTGGGACAGGGGGCTGACCAGCCCCAGCATTTT.

J is TRBJ2-1 and V is TRBV6-6; D not certain. The germline CDR1 and CDR2 sequences are MNHNY and SVGAGI (reference sequence). V dropped 4 bases and J dropped 6 bases, with 10 bases sitting between them. The CDR3 is made up of 13 amino acids. Here the CDR3 DNA reads TGTGCCAGCAGTTTCGCCAAGGGCAATGAGCAGTTCTTC. Protein: CASSFAKGNEQFF.

This clonotype was seen a handful of times. This chain connects TRBV5-4 to TRBJ2-1; D may be TRBD2 (7 bases). The CDR3 loop spans 15 amino acids. The germline V and J ends were trimmed by 4 bases and 6 bases, with 17 bases remaining between them. In germline, CDR1 is SGHNT, CDR2 YYREEE (reference sequence). Written as DNA, the CDR3 is TGTGCCAGCAGCCTATGGGGGGGCGCCGGCAATGAGCAGTTCTTC. Its translation: CASSLWGGAGNEQFF.

The chain links TRBV5-5 to TRBJ2-7; D is possibly TRBD1 (6 bases). This CDR3 contains 13 residues. V dropped 4 bases and J dropped 6 bases, with 14 bases sitting between them. Germline CDR1 is SGHKS and CDR2 is YYEKEE (reference sequence). The CDR3 loop reads CASSPGHLCEQYF. The CDR3 nucleotides are TGTGCCAGCAGCCCGGGACACCTCTGCGAGCAGTACTTC.

This clonotype was recorded a few times. The chain links TRBV15 to TRBJ2-7; perhaps TRBD2 as D (5 bases). Trimming left V 4 bases short and J 0 bases short, with 10 bases between. The CDR3 is 14 amino acids. In germline, CDR1 is LNHNV, CDR2 YYDKDF (reference sequence). DNA for the CDR3: TGTGCCACCAGCAACCGGGGTGCCTCCTACGAGCAGTACTTC. Its protein product is CATSNRGASYEQYF.

This rearrangement joins TRBV24-1 to TRBJ1-1; D is possibly TRBD1 (5 bases). The CDR3 is made up of 16 amino acids. Trimming shortened V by 2 bases and J by 3 bases, and 15 bases separated the two germline ends. Germline V gene data show CDR1 as KGHDR and CDR2 as SFDVKD. CDR3 sequence reads: CATSDSSRGRYTEAFF. In DNA, the CDR3 is TGTGCCACCAGTGATTCCTCGAGGGGAAGGTACACTGAAGCTTTCTTT.

The chain has TRBV18 and TRBJ1-2, with a weak D call TRBD1 (5 bases). This CDR3 spans 13 amino acids. The germline V gene has CDR1 KGHSH and CDR2 LQKENI. V shed 5 bases and J shed 6 bases, with 13 bases lying between them. Written as DNA, the CDR3 is TGTGCCAGCTCATCCGGGACGGACGATGGCTACACCTTC. Its protein is CASSSGTDDGYTF.

V is TRBV29-1 and J is TRBJ1-4; TRBD1 matches 8 bases. CDR3 length equals 14 residues. V gave up 3 bases and J gave up 3 bases; unmatched junction bases: 3. The germline V gene encodes CDR1 SQVTM and CDR2 ANQGSEA. CDR3 nucleotides: TGCAGCGTTGATCAGGGGGCAGCTAATGAAAAACTGTTTTTT. Translation: CSVDQGAANEKLFF.

This clonotype was counted a few times. The CDR3 DNA is TGCGCCAGCAGCCAAGCGCCAGCTTCATTGAACACTGAAGCTTTCTTT. Translated: CASSQAPASLNTEAFF. The chain joins TRBV4-1 to TRBJ1-1; D gene uncertain. The V end lost 1 base, the J end lost 0 bases, and 12 bases lay between the germline ends. CDR3 length: 16 amino acids. Germline assignment: CDR1 MGHRA and CDR2 YSYEKL.

The CDR3 protein is CASSLGTGGNIQYF. CDR3 DNA sequence: TGTGCCAGCAGCTTAGGGACAGGAGGGAACATTCAGTACTTC. The V and J genes are TRBV7-2 and TRBJ2-4; D might be TRBD1 (7 bases). Germline V CDR1 and CDR2: SGHTA, FQGNSA. V lost 1 base, J lost 7 bases, and 11 bases lay in between. CDR3 length: 14 amino acids.

In its sample, this clonotype was seen a few times. The chain carries TRBV4-2 and TRBJ2-3; the D is unclear. Germline CDR1 is LGHNA and CDR2 is YNFKEQ. The CDR3 sequence is 15 residues long. V dropped 0 bases and J dropped 2 bases, with 9 bases sitting between them. The CDR3 sequence is CASSQEGTFTDTQYF. CDR3 nucleotides: TGTGCCAGCAGCCAAGAGGGCACGTTCACAGATACGCAGTATTTT.

The genes are TRBV5-1 and TRBJ1-1; D is perhaps TRBD1 (6 bases). Germline lookup yields CDR1 SGHRS and CDR2 YFSETQ. This CDR3 contains 14 residues. The V end lost 1 base, the J end lost 2 bases, and 9 bases lay between the germline ends. In DNA form, the CDR3 reads TGCGCCAGCAGCTTGCTCAGGGGCAACACTGAAGCTTTCTTT. It codes for CASSLLRGNTEAFF.

The J gene is TRBJ2-3, the V gene TRBV19; D gene ambiguous. CDR3 length equals 15 residues. Per the germline V gene, CDR1 is LNHDA and CDR2 is SQIVND (reference sequence). V gave up 5 bases and J gave up 4 bases, with 16 bases separating them. CDR3 nucleotides: TGTGCCAGTAGTCCCGCATTTAGAACAGCAGATACGCAGTATTTT. Protein product: CASSPAFRTADTQYF.

The rearrangement uses TRBV7-9 and TRBJ2-4, with D unclear. Germline V gene sequence: CDR1 SEHNR, CDR2 FQNEAQ (reference sequence). The V end lost 7 bases, the J end lost 0 bases, and 7 bases lay between the germline ends. The CDR3 is 13 residues long. CDR3 residues: CASTDVAKNIQYF. As DNA, the CDR3 is TGTGCCAGCACGGACGTAGCCAAAAACATTCAGTACTTC.